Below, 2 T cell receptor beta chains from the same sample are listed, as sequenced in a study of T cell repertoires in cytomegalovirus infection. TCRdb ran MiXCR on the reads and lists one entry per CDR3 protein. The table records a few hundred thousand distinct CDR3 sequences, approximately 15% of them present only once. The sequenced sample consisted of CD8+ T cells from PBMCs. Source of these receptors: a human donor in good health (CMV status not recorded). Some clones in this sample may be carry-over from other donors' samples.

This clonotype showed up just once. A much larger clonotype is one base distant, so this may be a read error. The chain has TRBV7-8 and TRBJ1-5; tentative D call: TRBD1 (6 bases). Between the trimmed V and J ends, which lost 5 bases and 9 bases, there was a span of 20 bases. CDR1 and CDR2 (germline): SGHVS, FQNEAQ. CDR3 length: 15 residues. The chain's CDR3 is CASSMRTVFIRPQHF. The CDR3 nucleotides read TGTGCCAGCAGCATGAGGACAGTCTTTATTCGGCCCCAGCATTTT.

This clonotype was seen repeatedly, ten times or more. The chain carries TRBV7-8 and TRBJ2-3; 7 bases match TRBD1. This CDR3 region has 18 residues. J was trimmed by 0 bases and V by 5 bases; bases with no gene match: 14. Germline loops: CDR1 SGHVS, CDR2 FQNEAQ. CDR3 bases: TGTGCCAGCAGCGAAGGGGTCCTTAGGGACAGCAGCACAGATACGCAGTATTTT. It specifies CASSEGVLRDSSTDTQYF.